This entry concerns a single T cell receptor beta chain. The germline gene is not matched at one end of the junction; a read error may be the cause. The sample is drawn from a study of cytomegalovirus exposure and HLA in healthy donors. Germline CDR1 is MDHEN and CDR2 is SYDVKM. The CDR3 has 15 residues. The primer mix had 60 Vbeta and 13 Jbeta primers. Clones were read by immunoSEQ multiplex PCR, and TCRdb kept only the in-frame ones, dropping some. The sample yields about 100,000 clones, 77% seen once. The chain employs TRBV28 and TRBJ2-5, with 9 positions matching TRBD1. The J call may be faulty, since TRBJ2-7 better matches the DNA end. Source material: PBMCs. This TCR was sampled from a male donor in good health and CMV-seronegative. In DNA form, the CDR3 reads TGTGCCAGCAGATTATCGGACAGGGGTTCCTACGAGCAGTACTTC. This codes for CASRLSDRGSYEQYF.